This T cell receptor beta chain was recorded in a study of human CD4 T cells and Enterobacteriaceae. Detection sensitivity for ex vivo total memory CD4+ was one cell in 200,000. Profiling relied on immunoSEQ multiplex PCR, and the TCRdb table lists in-frame clones only, not all of them. The data contain tens of thousands of clones, just under 85% of them singletons. Trimming shortened V by 0 bases and J by 8 bases, and 7 bases separated the two germline ends. This CDR3 has 12 residues. Germline values: CDR1 LGHNA, CDR2 YNFKEQ. This clone was detected a few times. Antigen specificity is unknown. The memory gate held CD4+ cells that were not CD45RA+CCR7+CD95- naive cells, over 95% pure. Before sorting, cells positive for CD8, CD14, CD16, CD56, CD19 or bright CD25 were removed. Overall study findings and caveats: Broadly cross-reactive clonotypes: about 60% of the 19 ranked in the top 5%.

Sequences were obtained from memory CD4+ T cells from blood. This sequence originates from a human donor in good health. The rearrangement joins TRBV4-2 to TRBJ1-2, with D unclear. The CDR3 nucleotides are TGTGCCAGCAGCCAAGATCCGGGCGGCTACACCTTC. Translated, it gives CASSQDPGGYTF.